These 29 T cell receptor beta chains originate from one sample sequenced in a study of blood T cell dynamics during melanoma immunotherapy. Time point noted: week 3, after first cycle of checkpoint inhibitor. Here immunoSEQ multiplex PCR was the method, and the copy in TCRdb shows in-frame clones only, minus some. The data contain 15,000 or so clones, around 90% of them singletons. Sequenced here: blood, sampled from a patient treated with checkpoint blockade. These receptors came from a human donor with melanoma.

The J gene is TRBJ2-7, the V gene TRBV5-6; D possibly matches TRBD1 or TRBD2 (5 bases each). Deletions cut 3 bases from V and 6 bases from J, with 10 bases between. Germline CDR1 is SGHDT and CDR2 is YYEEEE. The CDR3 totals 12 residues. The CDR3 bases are TGTGCCAGCAGCTGGGACCTGGGCGAGCAGTACTTC. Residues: CASSWDLGEQYF.

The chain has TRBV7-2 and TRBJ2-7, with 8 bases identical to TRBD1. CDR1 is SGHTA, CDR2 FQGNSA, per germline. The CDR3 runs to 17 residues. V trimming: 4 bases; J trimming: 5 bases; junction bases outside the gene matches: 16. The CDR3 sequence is CASSSGQGPLLFDEQYF. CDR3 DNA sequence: TGTGCCAGCAGCTCCGGACAGGGACCCCTTCTTTTTGACGAGCAGTACTTC.

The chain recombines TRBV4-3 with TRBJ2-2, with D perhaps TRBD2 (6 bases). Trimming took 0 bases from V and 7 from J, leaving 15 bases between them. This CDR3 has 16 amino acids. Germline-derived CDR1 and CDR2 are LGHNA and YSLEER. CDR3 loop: CASSQDTGRSGGELFF. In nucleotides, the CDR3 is TGCGCCAGCAGCCAAGATACGGGGAGGAGCGGCGGGGAGCTGTTTTTT.

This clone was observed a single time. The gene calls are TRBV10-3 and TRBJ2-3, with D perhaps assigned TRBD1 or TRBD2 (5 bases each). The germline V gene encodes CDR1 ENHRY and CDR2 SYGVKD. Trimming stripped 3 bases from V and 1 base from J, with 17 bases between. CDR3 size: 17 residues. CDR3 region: CAISEVGRRGGTDTQYF. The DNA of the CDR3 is TGTGCCATCAGTGAAGTTGGGAGACGGGGCGGCACAGATACGCAGTATTTT.

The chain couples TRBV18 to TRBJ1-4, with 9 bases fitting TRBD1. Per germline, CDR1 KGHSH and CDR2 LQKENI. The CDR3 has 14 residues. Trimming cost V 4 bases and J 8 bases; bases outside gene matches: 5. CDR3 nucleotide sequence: TGTGCCAGCTCACAGGGACAGGGACACGAAAAACTGTTTTTT. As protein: CASSQGQGHEKLFF.

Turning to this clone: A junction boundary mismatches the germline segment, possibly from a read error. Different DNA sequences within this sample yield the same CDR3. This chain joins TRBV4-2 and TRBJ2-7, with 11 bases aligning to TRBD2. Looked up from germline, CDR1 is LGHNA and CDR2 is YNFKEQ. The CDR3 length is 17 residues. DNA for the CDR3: TGTGCCAGCAGCCAAGCCCCACTAGCGGGAGATACCTACGAACAGTACTTC. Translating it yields CASSQAPLAGDTYEQYF.

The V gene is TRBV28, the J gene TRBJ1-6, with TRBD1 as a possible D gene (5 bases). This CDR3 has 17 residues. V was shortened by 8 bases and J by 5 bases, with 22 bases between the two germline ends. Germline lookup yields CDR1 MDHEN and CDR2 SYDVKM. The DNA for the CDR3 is TGTGCCAGCCTTGCCATAGCGGGGGAAAGGAATAATTCACCCCTCCACTTT. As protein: CASLAIAGERNNSPLHF.

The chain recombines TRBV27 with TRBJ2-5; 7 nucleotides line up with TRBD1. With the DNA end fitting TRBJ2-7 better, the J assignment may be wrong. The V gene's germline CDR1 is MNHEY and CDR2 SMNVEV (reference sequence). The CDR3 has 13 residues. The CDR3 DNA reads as TGTGCCAGCAGAACAGGGGCCACCAACGAGCAGTACTTC. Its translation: CASRTGATNEQYF.

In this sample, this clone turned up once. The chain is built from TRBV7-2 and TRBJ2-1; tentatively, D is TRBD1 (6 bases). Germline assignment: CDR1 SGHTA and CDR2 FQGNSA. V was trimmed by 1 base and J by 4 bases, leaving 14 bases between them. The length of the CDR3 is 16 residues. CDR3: CASSLGGSRGYNEQFF. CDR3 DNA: TGTGCCAGCAGCTTAGGCGGTTCTAGGGGGTACAATGAGCAGTTCTTC.

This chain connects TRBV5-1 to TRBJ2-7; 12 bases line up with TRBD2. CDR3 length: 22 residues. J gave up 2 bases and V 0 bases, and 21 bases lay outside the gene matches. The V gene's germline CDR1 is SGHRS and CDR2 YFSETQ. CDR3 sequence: CASSLARTAPGLAGSVAYEQYF. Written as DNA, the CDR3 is TGCGCCAGCAGCTTGGCCCGGACAGCCCCAGGACTAGCGGGATCCGTCGCCTACGAGCAGTACTTC.

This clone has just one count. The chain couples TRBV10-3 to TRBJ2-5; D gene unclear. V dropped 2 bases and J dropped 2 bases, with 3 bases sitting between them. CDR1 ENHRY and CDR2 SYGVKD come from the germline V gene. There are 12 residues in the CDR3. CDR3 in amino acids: CAISETQETQYF. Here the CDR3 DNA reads TGTGCCATCAGTGAGACTCAAGAGACCCAGTACTTC.

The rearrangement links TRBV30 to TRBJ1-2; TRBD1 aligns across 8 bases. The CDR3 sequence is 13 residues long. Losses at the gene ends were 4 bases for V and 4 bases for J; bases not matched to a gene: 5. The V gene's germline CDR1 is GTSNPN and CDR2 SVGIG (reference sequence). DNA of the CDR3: TGTGCCTGGACAGGGGGCTCGGGCTATGGCTACACCTTC. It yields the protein CAWTGGSGYGYTF.

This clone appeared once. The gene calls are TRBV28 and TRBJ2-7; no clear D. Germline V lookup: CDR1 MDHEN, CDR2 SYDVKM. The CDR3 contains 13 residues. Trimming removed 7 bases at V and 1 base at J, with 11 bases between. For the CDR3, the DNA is TGTGCCAGCACCGTCGGACCTTCCTACGAGCAGTACTTC. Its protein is CASTVGPSYEQYF. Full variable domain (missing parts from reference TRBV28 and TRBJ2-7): DVKVTQSSRYLVKRTGEKVFLECVQDMDHENMFWYRQDPGLGLRLIYFSYDVKMKEKGDIPEGYSVSREKKERFSLILESASTNQTSMYLCASTVGPSYEQYFGPGTRLTVT.

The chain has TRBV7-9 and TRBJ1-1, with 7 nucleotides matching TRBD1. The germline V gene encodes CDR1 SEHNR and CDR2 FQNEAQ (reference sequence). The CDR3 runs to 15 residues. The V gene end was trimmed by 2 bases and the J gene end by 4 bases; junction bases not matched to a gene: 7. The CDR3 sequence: CASSLQDRVGTEAFF. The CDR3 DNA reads TGTGCCAGCAGCTTACAAGACAGGGTGGGCACTGAAGCTTTCTTT. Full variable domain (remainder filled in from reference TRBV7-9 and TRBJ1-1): DTGVSQNPRHKITKRGQNVTFRCDPISEHNRLYWYRQTLGQGPEFLTYFQNEAQLEKSRLLSDRFSAERPKGSFSTLEIQRTEQGDSAMYLCASSLQDRVGTEAFFGQGTRLTVV.

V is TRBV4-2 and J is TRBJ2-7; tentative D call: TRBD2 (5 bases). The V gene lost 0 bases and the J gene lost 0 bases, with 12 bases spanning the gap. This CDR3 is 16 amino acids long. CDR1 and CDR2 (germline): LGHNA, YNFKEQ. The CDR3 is CASSQDQGGSSYEQYF. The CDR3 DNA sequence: TGTGCCAGCAGCCAAGATCAAGGAGGTAGCTCCTACGAGCAGTACTTC.

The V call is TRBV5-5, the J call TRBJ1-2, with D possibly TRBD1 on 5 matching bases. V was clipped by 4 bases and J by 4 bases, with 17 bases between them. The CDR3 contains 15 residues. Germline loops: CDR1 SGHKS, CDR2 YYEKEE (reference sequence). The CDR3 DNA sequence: TGTGCCAGCAGCCCCTGGGGCGGGGAGGCCTATGGCTACACCTTC. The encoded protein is CASSPWGGEAYGYTF.

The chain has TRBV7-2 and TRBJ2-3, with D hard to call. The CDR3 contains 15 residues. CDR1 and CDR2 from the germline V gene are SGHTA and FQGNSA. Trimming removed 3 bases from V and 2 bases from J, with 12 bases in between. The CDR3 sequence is CASSFGSYLTDTQYF. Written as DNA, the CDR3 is TGTGCCAGCAGCTTTGGTAGTTACCTCACAGATACGCAGTATTTT.

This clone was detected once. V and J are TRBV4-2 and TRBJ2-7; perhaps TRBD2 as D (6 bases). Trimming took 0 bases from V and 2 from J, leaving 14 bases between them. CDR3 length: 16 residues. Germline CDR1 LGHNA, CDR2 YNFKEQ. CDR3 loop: CASSQDVVAVTYEQYF. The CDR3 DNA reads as TGTGCCAGCAGCCAAGATGTAGTAGCGGTTACCTACGAGCAGTACTTC.

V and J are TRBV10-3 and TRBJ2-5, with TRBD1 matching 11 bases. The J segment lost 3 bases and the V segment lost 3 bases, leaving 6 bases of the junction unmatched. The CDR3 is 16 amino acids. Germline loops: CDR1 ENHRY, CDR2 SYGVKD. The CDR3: CAISDPGQGGKETQYF. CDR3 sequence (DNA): TGTGCCATCAGTGACCCGGGACAGGGGGGAAAAGAGACCCAGTACTTC.

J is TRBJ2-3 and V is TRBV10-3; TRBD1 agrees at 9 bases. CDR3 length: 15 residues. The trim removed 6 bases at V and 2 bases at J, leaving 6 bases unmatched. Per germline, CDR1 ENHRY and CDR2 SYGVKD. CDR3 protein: CAIRIGTGFTDTQYF. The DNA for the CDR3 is TGTGCCATCAGAATTGGGACAGGGTTCACAGATACGCAGTATTTT.

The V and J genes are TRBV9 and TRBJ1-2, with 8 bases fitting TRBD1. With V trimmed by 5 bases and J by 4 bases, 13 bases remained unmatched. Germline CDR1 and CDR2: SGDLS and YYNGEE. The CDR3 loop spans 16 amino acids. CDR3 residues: CASRPPGTGYGYGYTF. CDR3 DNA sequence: TGTGCCAGCAGGCCTCCCGGGACAGGCTACGGCTATGGCTACACCTTC.

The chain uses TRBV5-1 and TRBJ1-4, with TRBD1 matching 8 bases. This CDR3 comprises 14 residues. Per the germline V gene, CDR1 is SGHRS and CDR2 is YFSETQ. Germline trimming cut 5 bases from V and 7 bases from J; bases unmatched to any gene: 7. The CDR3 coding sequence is TGCGCCAGCAGTTCCGGACAGGGAACTGAAAAACTGTTTTTT. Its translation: CASSSGQGTEKLFF.

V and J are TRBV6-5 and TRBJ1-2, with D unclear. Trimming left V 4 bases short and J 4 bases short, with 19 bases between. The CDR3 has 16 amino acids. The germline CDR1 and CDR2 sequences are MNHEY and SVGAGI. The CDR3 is CASSSPEVRDSYGYTF. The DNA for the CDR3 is TGTGCCAGCAGTTCCCCGGAGGTTCGGGATAGCTATGGCTACACCTTC.

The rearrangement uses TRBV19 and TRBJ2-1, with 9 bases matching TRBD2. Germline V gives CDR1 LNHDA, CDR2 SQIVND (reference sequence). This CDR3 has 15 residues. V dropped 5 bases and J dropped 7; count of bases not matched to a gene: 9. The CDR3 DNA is TGTGCCAGTAGTTTGGCCGGGACTAGCAATAATGAGCAGTTCTTC. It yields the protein CASSLAGTSNNEQFF.

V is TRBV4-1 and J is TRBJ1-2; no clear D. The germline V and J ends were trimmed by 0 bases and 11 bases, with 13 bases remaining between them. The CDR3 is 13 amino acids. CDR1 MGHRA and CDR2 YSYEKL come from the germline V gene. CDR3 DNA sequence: TGCGCCAGCAGCCAAGATGTAGGGTTTGCGTACACCTTC. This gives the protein CASSQDVGFAYTF.

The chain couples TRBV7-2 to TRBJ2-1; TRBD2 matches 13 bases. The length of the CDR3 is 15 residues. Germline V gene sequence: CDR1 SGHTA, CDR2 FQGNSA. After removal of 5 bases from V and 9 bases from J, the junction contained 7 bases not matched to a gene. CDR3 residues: CASSPGTSGITEQFF. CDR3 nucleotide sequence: TGTGCCAGCAGCCCGGGGACTAGCGGGATAACTGAGCAGTTCTTC.

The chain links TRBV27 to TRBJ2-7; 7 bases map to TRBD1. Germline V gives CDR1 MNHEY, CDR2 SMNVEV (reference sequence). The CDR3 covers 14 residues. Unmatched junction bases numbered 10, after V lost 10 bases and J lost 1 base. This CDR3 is CATALDRASYEQYF. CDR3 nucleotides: TGTGCCACCGCCCTAGACAGGGCATCCTACGAGCAGTACTTC.

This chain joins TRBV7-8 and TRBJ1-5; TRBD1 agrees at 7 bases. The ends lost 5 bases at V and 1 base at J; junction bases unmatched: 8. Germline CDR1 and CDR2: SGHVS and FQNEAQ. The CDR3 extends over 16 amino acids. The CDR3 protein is CASSKRQGWSNQPQHF. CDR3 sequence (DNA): TGTGCCAGCAGCAAACGACAGGGTTGGAGCAATCAGCCCCAGCATTTT.

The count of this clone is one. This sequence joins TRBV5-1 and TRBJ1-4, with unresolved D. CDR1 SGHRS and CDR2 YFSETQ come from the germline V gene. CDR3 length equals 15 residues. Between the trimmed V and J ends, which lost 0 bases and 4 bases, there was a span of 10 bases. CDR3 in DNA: TGCGCCAGCAGCTTGGCCGGGGTGGATAATGAAAAACTGTTTTTT. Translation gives CASSLAGVDNEKLFF.